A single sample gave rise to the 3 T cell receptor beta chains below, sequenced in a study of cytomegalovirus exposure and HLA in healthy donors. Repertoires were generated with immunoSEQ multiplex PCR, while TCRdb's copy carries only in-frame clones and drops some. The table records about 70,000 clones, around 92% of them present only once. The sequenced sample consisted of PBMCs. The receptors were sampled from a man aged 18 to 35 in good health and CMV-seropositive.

The chain's CDR3 is CASSLVLAAYEQYF. DNA for the CDR3: TGTGCCAGCAGCTTAGTATTGGCCGCCTACGAGCAGTACTTC. The V and J genes are TRBV11-2 and TRBJ2-7; D remains ambiguous. This CDR3 spans 14 amino acids. Per the germline V gene, CDR1 is SGHAT and CDR2 is FQNNGV. The ends were cut back, 1 base at V and 2 bases at J, with 9 bases in the middle.

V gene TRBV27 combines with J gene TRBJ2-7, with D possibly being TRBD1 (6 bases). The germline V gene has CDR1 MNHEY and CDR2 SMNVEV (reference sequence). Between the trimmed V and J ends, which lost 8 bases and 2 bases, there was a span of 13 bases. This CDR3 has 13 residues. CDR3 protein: CASRRTAAYEQYF. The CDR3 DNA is TGTGCCAGCCGCCGGACAGCTGCCTACGAGCAGTACTTC.

In nucleotides, the CDR3 is TGTGCCAGCAGCCCTGGAGCCGCTAGCACAGATACGCAGTATTTT. It is translated as CASSPGAASTDTQYF. This chain connects TRBV9 to TRBJ2-3, with D hard to call. This CDR3 contains 15 residues. The germline V gene has CDR1 SGDLS and CDR2 YYNGEE. Trimming took 4 bases from V and 0 from J, leaving 12 bases between them.